These 17 T cell receptor beta chains were sequenced from one sample in a study of T cells in Graves' hyperthyroidism and ophthalmopathy. TCR beta CDR3 sequences were amplified from RNA transcripts. A set of HTBI primers served as the primers for a first-round RT-PCR of the TCR CDR3. One entry per CDR3 protein results from TCRdb running MiXCR on the multiplex PCR reads. The table shows around 560,000 distinct CDR3 sequences, with around 15% occurring only once. The sequencing sample was made of blood. The source is a woman younger than 35 with Graves' hyperthyroidism.

This clonotype has a count of ten or more. The rearrangement joins TRBV20-1 to TRBJ2-5; either TRBD1 or TRBD2 may fit D (6 bases each). Trimming took 1 base from V and 5 from J, leaving 14 bases between them. The CDR3 covers 14 residues. In germline, CDR1 is DFQATT, CDR2 SNEGSKA (reference sequence). The CDR3 reads CSARGGRGAETQYF. The DNA for the CDR3 is TGCAGTGCTAGAGGGGGTAGGGGGGCGGAGACCCAGTACTTC.

This clonotype was found many times. The chain recombines TRBV18 with TRBJ2-5; TRBD1 matches 7 bases. With V trimmed by 4 bases and J by 2 bases, 1 base remained unmatched. The germline V gene has CDR1 KGHSH and CDR2 LQKENI. The CDR3 contains 13 residues. The CDR3 DNA is TGTGCCAGCTCACAACAGGGGCAAGAGACCCAGTACTTC. It encodes CASSQQGQETQYF.

The table lists this clonotype with many counts. V is TRBV2 and J is TRBJ2-2; 8 bases agree with TRBD2. Germline V gene lookup returns CDR1 SNHLY and CDR2 FYNNEI. Germline trimming cut 6 bases from V and 2 bases from J; bases unmatched to any gene: 5. The CDR3 length is 15 residues. The CDR3 here is CASRRLAGNTGELFF. In nucleotides, the CDR3 is TGTGCCAGCAGGCGGCTAGCGGGCAACACCGGGGAGCTGTTTTTT.

J is TRBJ1-1 and V is TRBV29-1, with a tentative D call TRBD1 (5 bases). Trimming stripped 4 bases from V and 0 bases from J, with 12 bases between. The germline V gene encodes CDR1 SQVTM and CDR2 ANQGSEA. The CDR3 runs to 14 residues. The CDR3 spells CSVGFGGLNTEAFF. CDR3 sequence (DNA): TGCAGCGTTGGGTTCGGGGGTTTGAACACTGAAGCTTTCTTT.

V gene TRBV7-2 combines with J gene TRBJ2-1; 7 bases align to TRBD2. The CDR3 is 18 amino acids. Per germline, CDR1 SGHTA and CDR2 FQGNSA. Germline trimming cut 0 bases from V and 0 bases from J; bases unmatched to any gene: 8. The CDR3 nucleotides are TGTGCCAGCAGCTTAGCATCTAGCGGAAGTAGCTCCTACAATGAGCAGTTCTTC. This sequence encodes CASSLASSGSSSYNEQFF.

A remark on this clonotype: This may arise from a read error, as a much more abundant clone is one base away. V and J are TRBV12-3 or TRBV12-4 and TRBJ2-1; D possibly corresponds to TRBD2 (5 bases). This CDR3 contains 13 residues. V lost 10 bases to trimming and J lost 1 base, with 11 bases between them. CDR3 nucleotides: TGTGCCACCGCTAGCCCTTCCTACAATGAGCAGTTCTTC. This translates into CATASPSYNEQFF.

This clonotype was recorded at least ten times. The V and J genes are TRBV12-3 or TRBV12-4 and TRBJ1-5, with no clear D. The CDR3 consists of 13 residues. Trimming stripped 3 bases from V and 7 bases from J, with 10 bases between. CDR3 nucleotides: TGTGCCAGCAGTTTGAGGGTAGGCCAGCCCCAGCATTTT. Its protein product is CASSLRVGQPQHF.

This clonotype was counted at least ten times. This chain connects TRBV28 to TRBJ1-2; D unclear. V was trimmed by 7 bases and J by 6 bases, leaving 12 bases between them. This CDR3 region has 12 residues. Germline V gene data show CDR1 as MDHEN and CDR2 as SYDVKM. CDR3 protein: CASNARGNGYTF. In nucleotides, the CDR3 is TGTGCCAGCAACGCGCGTGGGAATGGCTACACCTTC.

V gene TRBV7-9 combines with J gene TRBJ1-1, with D hard to call. The CDR3 length is 12 residues. CDR1 is SEHNR and CDR2 is FQNEAQ in the germline V gene (reference sequence). V lost 5 bases to trimming and J lost 1 base, with 5 bases between them. CDR3: CASSKENTEAFF. In DNA form, the CDR3 reads TGTGCCAGCAGCAAAGAGAACACTGAAGCTTTCTTT.

This clonotype has just a few counts. V and J are TRBV5-4 and TRBJ2-1, with D possibly being TRBD1 or TRBD2 (5 bases each). The V end was cut by 5 bases, the J end by 7 bases, with 19 bases between. Germline values: CDR1 SGHNT, CDR2 YYREEE (reference sequence). The CDR3 totals 15 residues. Here the CDR3 reads CASRNLLRGRNEQFF. The CDR3 DNA reads as TGTGCCAGCAGGAACCTTTTGAGGGGCAGAAATGAGCAGTTCTTC.

This clonotype was detected ten times or more. The V call is TRBV7-9, the J call TRBJ1-1; no firm D call. The CDR3 is 14 residues long. Germline values: CDR1 SEHNR, CDR2 FQNEAQ (reference sequence). Trimming took 3 bases from V and 3 from J, leaving 11 bases between them. CDR3 nucleotide sequence: TGTGCCAGCAGCTTGGGTAGGGAGGACACTGAAGCTTTCTTT. Protein: CASSLGREDTEAFF.

This chain links TRBV7-2 with TRBJ1-2, with D perhaps matching TRBD1 (5 bases). Germline CDR1 and CDR2: SGHTA and FQGNSA. V was pared by 1 base and J by 5 bases, with 20 bases between. CDR3 size: 17 residues. The CDR3 here is CASSLVKGWGSGYGYTF. The CDR3, as DNA: TGTGCCAGCAGCTTAGTCAAGGGGTGGGGATCAGGGTATGGCTACACCTTC. The full variable domain, its missing parts supplied by reference TRBV7-2 and TRBJ1-2, is GAGVSQSPSNKVTEKGKDVELRCDPISGHTALYWYRQSLGQGLEFLIYFQGNSAPDKSGLPSDRFSAERTGGSVSTLTIQRTQQEDSAVYLCASSLVKGWGSGYGYTFGSGTRLTVV.

The chain combines TRBV18 with TRBJ2-7; 8 bases line up with TRBD1. CDR1 is KGHSH, CDR2 LQKENI, per germline. V gave up 3 bases and J gave up 4 bases; unmatched junction bases: 11. The CDR3 sequence is 16 residues long. The CDR3 here is CASSPQDLGQGYEQYF. The CDR3 region has the DNA TGTGCCAGCTCACCGCAGGATCTAGGACAGGGTTACGAGCAGTACTTC. Filled out from reference TRBV18 and TRBJ2-7, the complete variable domain reads NAGVMQNPRHLVRRRGQEARLRCSPMKGHSHVYWYRQLPEEGLKFMVYLQKENIIDESGMPKERFSAEFPKEGPSILRIQQVVRGDSAAYFCASSPQDLGQGYEQYFGPGTRLTVT.

This clonotype was recorded a few times. The V gene is TRBV12-3 or TRBV12-4, the J gene TRBJ2-7; TRBD1 is a possible D gene (5 bases). The CDR3 spans 13 residues. V shed 7 bases and J shed 5 bases, with 15 bases lying between them. The CDR3 nucleotides are TGTGCCAGCACCTCACCGGAACAGGACGAGCAGTACTTC. Encoded protein: CASTSPEQDEQYF.

Turning to this clonotype: At one end, the junction sequence differs from germline, possibly due to a read error. The chain has TRBV7-8 and TRBJ2-2, with TRBD2 matching over 13 bases. Germline-derived CDR1 and CDR2 are SGHVS and FQNEAQ. The CDR3 is 20 residues long. The CDR3 protein is CASSLVVRTSGSGNTGEPFF. CDR3 nucleotide sequence: TGTGCCAGCAGCTTAGTAGTCAGGACTAGCGGGAGTGGAAACACCGGGGAGCCGTTTTTT.

There are a few counts of this clonotype. The V gene is TRBV20-1, the J gene TRBJ1-6; 11 positions agree with TRBD1. The germline V gene has CDR1 DFQATT and CDR2 SNEGSKA (reference sequence). The CDR3 consists of 17 residues. Trimming removed 3 bases from V and 6 bases from J; junction bases left unmatched: 10. The CDR3 is CSARWPGQGGGNSPLHF. CDR3 DNA sequence: TGCAGTGCTAGGTGGCCGGGACAGGGGGGAGGTAATTCACCCCTCCACTTT.

The table lists this clonotype with a few counts. The chain uses TRBV27 and TRBJ1-6; TRBD1 is a possible D gene (6 bases). CDR3 length: 15 residues. V gave up 2 bases and J gave up 3 bases, with 8 bases separating them. The germline V gene encodes CDR1 MNHEY and CDR2 SMNVEV (reference sequence). The CDR3 loop reads CASSLEGVYNSPLHF. DNA for the CDR3: TGTGCCAGCAGTTTAGAGGGGGTCTATAATTCACCCCTCCACTTT.